This T cell receptor (beta chain) was sequenced in a study of blood T cells in healthy people across ages. Findings and limits, study-wide: Diversity figures derived from one million T cells were judged to underestimate the true value.

The use of a sample-barcoded 5' primer and a J-beta primer mix characterized a second PCR of roughly 6 to 12 cycles. Via MiXCR, TCRdb re-called the 5' RACE reads, giving one row per CDR3 protein. The sample has about 780,000 distinct CDR3 sequences, approximately 24% seen once. This CDR3 contains 12 residues. Trimming shortened V by 0 bases and J by 4 bases, and 3 bases separated the two germline ends. Germline V gene data show CDR1 as MNHNY and CDR2 as SVGAGI (reference sequence). This clonotype has just one count. No antigen is known for it. The sample was also reused in another study, on T cells of mothers and their children. That work adds: From each mother came over 9 million TCR beta CDR3 reads, and from each child came some 3.2 million. Overlap in related mother-child pairs always slightly exceeded unrelated pairs, never significantly.

The receptor's source is a boy aged 5-17 years in good health. The rearrangement links TRBV6-6 to TRBJ1-2; D unclear. Input material: blood. CDR3 in amino acids: CASSYSAYGYTF. The DNA of the CDR3 is TGTGCCAGCAGTTACTCGGCCTATGGCTACACCTTC.